These 15 T cell receptor beta chains were sequenced from one sample in a study of T cell changes during pregnancy in multiple sclerosis. Using immunoSEQ multiplex PCR, the repertoire was profiled, and TCRdb retains in-frame clones only, with some absent. In the table there are roughly 48,000 clones, approximately 92% of which are singletons. The material was CD4+ T cells from peripheral blood mononuclear cells, obtained in the third trimester of pregnancy. These receptors came from a female donor with multiple sclerosis, enrolled in a pregnancy study.

The chain recombines TRBV6-6 with TRBJ2-7, with 7 positions matching TRBD1. Germline lookup yields CDR1 MNHNY and CDR2 SVGAGI (reference sequence). CDR3 size: 13 residues. V trimming: 2 bases; J trimming: 6 bases; junction bases outside the gene matches: 4. The CDR3 sequence: CASSYLPGGEQYF. The DNA for the CDR3 is TGTGCCAGCAGTTACCTTCCAGGGGGCGAGCAGTACTTC.

The J gene is TRBJ1-5, the V gene TRBV30, with 8 bases lining up with TRBD1. The CDR3 length is 17 residues. The ends lost 5 bases at V and 1 base at J; junction bases unmatched: 13. In germline, CDR1 is GTSNPN, CDR2 SVGIG (reference sequence). CDR3 bases: TGTGCCTGGCTCGGGACAGGCGCCGGGGGAAGCAATCAGCCCCAGCATTTT. Amino acids: CAWLGTGAGGSNQPQHF.

The rearrangement links TRBV7-9 to TRBJ2-7, with D maybe TRBD1 (6 bases). The CDR3 contains 13 residues. The germline gives CDR1 SEHNR, CDR2 FQNEAQ (reference sequence). V shed 4 bases and J shed 6 bases, with 13 bases lying between them. CDR3 residues: CASSSTDRSEQYF. The CDR3 nucleotides read TGTGCCAGCAGCTCGACCGACAGGTCCGAGCAGTACTTC.

This chain links TRBV15 with TRBJ1-1, with D maybe TRBD1 (5 bases). The CDR3 runs 14 residues. Germline assignment: CDR1 LNHNV and CDR2 YYDKDF (reference sequence). Between the trimmed V and J ends, which lost 3 bases and 2 bases, there was a span of 10 bases. Here the CDR3 reads CATSSQGSNTEAFF. The CDR3 nucleotides read TGTGCCACCAGCAGTCAGGGTTCAAACACTGAAGCTTTCTTT.

This clone was picked up one time. The chain couples TRBV5-1 to TRBJ2-7; D is perhaps TRBD1 (6 bases). This CDR3 has 14 amino acids. In germline, CDR1 is SGHRS, CDR2 YFSETQ. The V end lost 4 bases, the J end lost 2 bases, and 13 bases lay between the germline ends. CDR3 DNA sequence: TGCGCCAGCAGCGCGAGCAGGGGAACCTACGAGCAGTACTTC. Its protein is CASSASRGTYEQYF.

The J gene is TRBJ2-7, the V gene TRBV4-2; 11 bases match TRBD2. This CDR3 has 16 residues. The germline V gene encodes CDR1 LGHNA and CDR2 YNFKEQ. V lost 4 bases, J lost 5 bases, and 10 bases stayed unmatched. This chain's CDR3 is CASSPVGGTSGHEQYF. CDR3 bases: TGTGCCAGCAGCCCAGTCGGGGGGACTAGCGGCCACGAGCAGTACTTC.

J is TRBJ2-1 and V is TRBV5-1, with D uncertain. Germline CDR1 SGHRS, CDR2 YFSETQ. The CDR3 length is 13 residues. V was cut by 0 bases and J by 6 bases, with 7 bases left in between. The CDR3 loop reads CASSLATVNEQFF. CDR3 in DNA: TGCGCCAGCAGCTTGGCTACAGTCAATGAGCAGTTCTTC.

In nucleotides, the CDR3 is TGCAGCGACCGGCGGGACAGGGACTTTAATAAAGCCCAGCATTTT. Translated: CSDRRDRDFNKAQHF. The chain joins TRBV29-1 to TRBJ1-5; the match to TRBD1 covers 9 bases. The CDR3 sequence is 15 residues long. With V trimmed by 7 bases and J by 11 bases, 18 bases remained unmatched. CDR1 is SQVTM and CDR2 is ANQGSEA in the germline V gene.

This chain joins TRBV6-5 and TRBJ1-1; a weak D match, TRBD1 (6 bases). Germline V gene data show CDR1 as MNHEY and CDR2 as SVGAGI. Trimming stripped 5 bases from V and 4 bases from J, with 14 bases between. The CDR3 extends over 14 amino acids. The CDR3 loop reads CASSPTGWGTEAFF. The CDR3 coding sequence is TGTGCCAGCAGTCCTACAGGGTGGGGCACTGAAGCTTTCTTT.

The chain joins TRBV28 to TRBJ2-7, with 8 bases lining up with TRBD1. Unmatched junction bases numbered 5, after V lost 3 bases and J lost 4 bases. Germline V lookup: CDR1 MDHEN, CDR2 SYDVKM. The CDR3 extends over 14 amino acids. CDR3 protein: CASSLVRGQYEQYF. DNA of the CDR3: TGTGCCAGCAGTTTGGTCAGGGGGCAATACGAGCAGTACTTC.

V gene TRBV7-3 combines with J gene TRBJ2-1; tentative D call: TRBD1 (5 bases). The CDR3 runs 11 residues. Trimming took 5 bases from V and 7 from J, leaving 6 bases between them. Germline lookup yields CDR1 SGHTA and CDR2 FQGTGA. The CDR3 loop is CASSPGNEQFF. CDR3 nucleotides: TGTGCCAGCAGCCCAGGGAATGAGCAGTTCTTC.

The V gene is TRBV6-1, the J gene TRBJ1-1; 7 bases are shared with TRBD1. The CDR3 is 14 residues long. Losses at the gene ends were 6 bases for V and 3 bases for J; bases not matched to a gene: 7. CDR1 MNHNS and CDR2 SASEGT come from the germline V gene. CDR3 region: CASSRQGGDTEAFF. For the CDR3, the DNA is TGTGCCAGCAGCCGACAGGGAGGCGACACTGAAGCTTTCTTT.

This clone is a singleton in its sample. This chain connects TRBV30 to TRBJ2-5; TRBD1 aligns across 8 bases. The V gene's germline CDR1 is GTSNPN and CDR2 SVGIG (reference sequence). The CDR3 sequence is 14 residues long. Germline trimming cut 1 base from V and 5 bases from J; bases unmatched to any gene: 6. The CDR3 loop is CAWSGTGGWETQYF. Here the CDR3 DNA reads TGTGCCTGGAGTGGTACAGGGGGGTGGGAGACCCAGTACTTC.

V gene TRBV18 combines with J gene TRBJ1-1; 7 nucleotides align to TRBD1. Germline V lookup: CDR1 KGHSH, CDR2 LQKENI. This CDR3 region has 13 residues. V lost 3 bases and J lost 3; bases outside the gene matches: 1. The CDR3 bases are TGTGCCAGCTCACCTGGACAGGACACTGAAGCTTTCTTT. Translated: CASSPGQDTEAFF.

The chain uses TRBV30 and TRBJ1-2; tentatively, D is TRBD1 (5 bases). The CDR3 has 12 amino acids. Germline CDR1 GTSNPN, CDR2 SVGIG (reference sequence). The V gene lost 2 bases and the J gene lost 5 bases, with 9 bases spanning the gap. CDR3 DNA sequence: TGTGCCTGGAGTTGGGGCGAGTATGGCTACACCTTC. Protein product: CAWSWGEYGYTF.